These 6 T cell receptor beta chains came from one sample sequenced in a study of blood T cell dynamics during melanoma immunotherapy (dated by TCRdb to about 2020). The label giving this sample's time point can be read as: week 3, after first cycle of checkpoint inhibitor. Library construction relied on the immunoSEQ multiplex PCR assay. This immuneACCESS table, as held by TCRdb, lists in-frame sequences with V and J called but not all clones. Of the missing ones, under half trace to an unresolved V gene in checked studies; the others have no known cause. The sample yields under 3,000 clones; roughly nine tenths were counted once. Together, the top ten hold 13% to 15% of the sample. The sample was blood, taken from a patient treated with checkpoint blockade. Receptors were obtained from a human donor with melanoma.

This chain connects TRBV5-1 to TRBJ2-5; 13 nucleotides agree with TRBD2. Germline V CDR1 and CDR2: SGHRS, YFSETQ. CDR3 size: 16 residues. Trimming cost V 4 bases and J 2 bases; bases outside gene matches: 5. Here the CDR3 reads CASSRWTSGGQETQYF. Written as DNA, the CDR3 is TGCGCCAGCAGCCGTTGGACTAGCGGGGGTCAAGAGACCCAGTACTTC.

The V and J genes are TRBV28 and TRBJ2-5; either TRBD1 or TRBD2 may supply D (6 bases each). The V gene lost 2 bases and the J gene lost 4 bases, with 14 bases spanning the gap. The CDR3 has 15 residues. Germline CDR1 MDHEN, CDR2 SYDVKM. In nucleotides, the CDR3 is TGTGCCAGCAGTTTACCCCGGAAGGGGGGAGAGACCCAGTACTTC. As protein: CASSLPRKGGETQYF.

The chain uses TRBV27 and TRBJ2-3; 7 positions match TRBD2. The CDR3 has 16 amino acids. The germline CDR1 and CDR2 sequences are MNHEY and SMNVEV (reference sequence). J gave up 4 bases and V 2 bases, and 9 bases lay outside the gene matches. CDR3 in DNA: TGTGCCAGCAGTTTACGCGTCGCGGGGAGGGCAGATACGCAGTATTTT. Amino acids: CASSLRVAGRADTQYF.

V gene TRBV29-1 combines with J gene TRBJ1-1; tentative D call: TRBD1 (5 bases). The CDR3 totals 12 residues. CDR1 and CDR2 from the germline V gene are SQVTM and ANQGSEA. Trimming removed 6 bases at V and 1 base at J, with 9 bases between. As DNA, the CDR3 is TGCAGCGTGGGTCAGGGGAACACTGAAGCTTTCTTT. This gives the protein CSVGQGNTEAFF.

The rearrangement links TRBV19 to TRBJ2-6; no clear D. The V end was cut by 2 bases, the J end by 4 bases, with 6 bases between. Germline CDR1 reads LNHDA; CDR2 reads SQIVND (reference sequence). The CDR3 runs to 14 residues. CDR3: CASSIMRGANVLTF. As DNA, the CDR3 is TGTGCCAGTAGTATAATGAGGGGGGCCAACGTCCTGACTTTC.

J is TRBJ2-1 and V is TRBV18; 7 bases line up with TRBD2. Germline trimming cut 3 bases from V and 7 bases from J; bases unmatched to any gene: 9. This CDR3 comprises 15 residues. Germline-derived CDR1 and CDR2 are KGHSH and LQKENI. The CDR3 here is CASSPRAGAGNEQFF. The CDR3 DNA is TGTGCCAGCTCACCCCGGGCGGGAGCTGGGAATGAGCAGTTCTTC.